This T cell receptor (beta chain) was found in a study of identical twins. Study-level points and caveats: Because invariant MAIT and iNKT cells could be present, zero-insertion analyses could be partly confounded.

TCRdb reprocessed the 5' RACE reads with MiXCR, giving one entry per CDR3 protein. The table includes approximately 500,000 distinct CDR3 sequences, roughly 15% detected once. The length of the CDR3 is 13 residues. Trimming cost V 5 bases and J 4 bases, with 12 bases left between them. The germline gives CDR1 SGHTA, CDR2 FQGNSA. Only a few counts were recorded for this clonotype. Its antigen remains unknown. The donor group consisted entirely of healthy Caucasians. The same sample was also used in a study of yellow fever vaccine responses in identical twins.

This chain connects TRBV7-2 to TRBJ2-7; D unclear. The sample was CD4+ T cells sorted from blood. The origin of this receptor is a woman younger than 30 in good health. As DNA, the CDR3 is TGTGCCAGCAGCCAACCTCACCTTTACGAGCAGTACTTC. It translates to CASSQPHLYEQYF. Full variable domain (outside the CDR3, taken from reference TRBV7-2 and TRBJ2-7): GAGVSQSPSNKVTEKGKDVELRCDPISGHTALYWYRQSLGQGLEFLIYFQGNSAPDKSGLPSDRFSAERTGGSVSTLTIQRTQQEDSAVYLCASSQPHLYEQYFGPGTRLTVT.